A single sample gave rise to the 31 T cell receptor beta chains below, sequenced in a study of cytomegalovirus exposure and HLA in healthy donors. Primers included in the PCR were 60 Vbeta and 13 Jbeta primers. Generated by immunoSEQ multiplex PCR, the TCRdb table keeps only in-frame clones and is missing some. The data contain about 160,000 clones, approximately 74% of them singletons. Sequencing used PBMCs. The receptors shown here come from a young woman in good health and CMV-seronegative.

V is TRBV7-8 and J is TRBJ2-1, with 11 bases lining up with TRBD2. The CDR3 extends over 20 amino acids. With V trimmed by 1 base and J by 0 bases, 11 bases remained unmatched. Germline CDR1 reads SGHVS; CDR2 reads FQNEAQ. For the CDR3, the DNA is TGTGCCAGCAGCTTAGAAATCTTGAGACTAGCGGGAAACTCCTACAATGAGCAGTTCTTC. This gives the protein CASSLEILRLAGNSYNEQFF.

The chain couples TRBV5-6 to TRBJ2-3; 8 bases align to TRBD1. CDR3 size: 13 residues. Germline V gene lookup returns CDR1 SGHDT and CDR2 YYEEEE. J gave up 4 bases and V 2 bases, and 0 bases lay outside the gene matches. The CDR3 DNA sequence: TGTGCCAGCAGCTTACAGGGGGCAGATACGCAGTATTTT. Protein sequence: CASSLQGADTQYF. Filled out from reference TRBV5-6 and TRBJ2-3, the complete variable domain reads DAGVTQSPTHLIKTRGQQVTLRCSPKSGHDTVSWYQQALGQGPQFIFQYYEEEERQRGNFPDRFSGHQFPNYSSELNVNALLLGDSALYLCASSLQGADTQYFGPGTRLTVL.

The V gene is TRBV11-2, the J gene TRBJ2-3, with a weak D call TRBD1 (5 bases). V lost 6 bases to trimming and J lost 2 bases, with 15 bases between them. CDR1 and CDR2 from the germline V gene are SGHAT and FQNNGV. CDR3 length equals 15 residues. CDR3 DNA: TGTGCCAGCAGGGATAGCAGGGATTTCACAGATACGCAGTATTTT. It specifies CASRDSRDFTDTQYF.

Only a few counts were recorded for this clone. The V and J genes are TRBV4-2 and TRBJ1-5, with no clear D. There are 14 residues in the CDR3. V was trimmed by 4 bases and J by 6 bases, leaving 13 bases between them. The germline CDR1 and CDR2 sequences are LGHNA and YNFKEQ. CDR3 bases: TGTGCCAGCAGCCGGGGAAGGGAGGGTCAGCCCCAGCATTTT. The encoded protein is CASSRGREGQPQHF.

The rearrangement links TRBV4-1 to TRBJ2-3; D is perhaps TRBD2 (5 bases). This CDR3 region has 14 residues. V dropped 4 bases and J dropped 3 bases, with 11 bases sitting between them. The V gene's germline CDR1 is MGHRA and CDR2 YSYEKL. The CDR3 sequence: CASSPTGITDTQYF. CDR3 in DNA: TGCGCCAGCAGCCCTACGGGGATAACAGATACGCAGTATTTT.

The rearrangement joins TRBV11-3 to TRBJ2-3; D remains ambiguous. Germline V gene sequence: CDR1 SGHNT, CDR2 YENEEA. Trimming pared 3 bases from V and 6 bases from J, leaving 13 bases between. This CDR3 region has 14 residues. CDR3 sequence reads: CASSFVGDSDTQYF. In DNA, the CDR3 is TGTGCCAGCAGCTTTGTAGGAGATTCGGATACGCAGTATTTT. The variable domain in full, with the rest retrieved from reference TRBV11-3 and TRBJ2-3, is EAGVVQSPRYKIIEKKQPVAFWCNPISGHNTLYWYLQNLGQGPELLIRYENEEAVDDSQLPKDRFSAERLKGVDSTLKIQPAELGDSAVYLCASSFVGDSDTQYFGPGTRLTVL.

The chain employs TRBV6-5 and TRBJ2-1; the match to TRBD2 covers 11 bases. J was trimmed by 7 bases and V by 6 bases; bases with no gene match: 8. Germline V gene data show CDR1 as MNHEY and CDR2 as SVGAGI. The CDR3 is 15 residues long. CDR3 protein: CASRLLAGGTNEQFF. CDR3 coding DNA: TGTGCCAGCAGACTCCTAGCGGGGGGTACTAATGAGCAGTTCTTC.

The chain links TRBV6-5 to TRBJ1-5, with 8 nucleotides matching TRBD1. The CDR3 sequence is 14 residues long. V was pared by 11 bases and J by 3 bases, with 9 bases of the junction left unmatched. CDR1 and CDR2 from the germline V gene are MNHEY and SVGAGI. CDR3 bases: TGTGCCTCCTCCGGGACAGGAGACAATCAGCCCCAGCATTTT. This encodes CASSGTGDNQPQHF.

V is TRBV5-1 and J is TRBJ2-1; 8 nucleotides align to TRBD1. CDR1 SGHRS and CDR2 YFSETQ come from the germline V gene. There are 13 residues in the CDR3. V was clipped by 5 bases and J by 7 bases; unmatched bases: 5. CDR3 sequence: CASRADRGNEQFF. The CDR3 bases are TGCGCCAGCAGAGCAGACAGGGGTAATGAGCAGTTCTTC.

This clone has a handful of counts. The J gene is TRBJ1-5, the V gene TRBV2; weak D call: TRBD1 (5 bases). The CDR3 is 12 residues long. V was cut by 3 bases and J by 7 bases, with 7 bases left in between. Germline V gene data show CDR1 as SNHLY and CDR2 as FYNNEI. For the CDR3, the DNA is TGTGCCAGCAGTGAGGGGGGACAGCCCCAGCATTTT. Translating it yields CASSEGGQPQHF. Variable domain in full (rest from reference TRBV2 and TRBJ1-5): EPEVTQTPSHQVTQMGQEVILRCVPISNHLYFYWYRQILGQKVEFLVSFYNNEISEKSEIFDDQFSVERPDGSNFTLKIRSTKLEDSAMYFCASSEGGQPQHFGDGTRLSIL.

The CDR3 protein is CSVKKTSGGPIYGEQYF. For the CDR3, the DNA is TGCAGCGTTAAAAAGACTAGCGGGGGGCCCATTTACGGCGAGCAGTACTTC. This chain uses TRBV29-1 with TRBJ2-7; 13 nucleotides align to TRBD2. The CDR3 has 17 residues. With 5 bases clipped from V and 6 bases from J, the junction kept 16 bases outside the gene matches. The V gene's germline CDR1 is SQVTM and CDR2 ANQGSEA.

The chain links TRBV2 to TRBJ2-1; tentatively, D is TRBD2 (6 bases). The CDR3 spans 14 residues. Trimming took 4 bases from V and 4 from J, leaving 11 bases between them. CDR1 is SNHLY, CDR2 FYNNEI, per germline. CDR3 coding DNA: TGTGCCAGCAGTGCACGGGACTTTTACAATGAGCAGTTCTTC. Its translation is CASSARDFYNEQFF.

V gene TRBV9 combines with J gene TRBJ1-2, with D possibly matching TRBD1 (6 bases). V was pared by 6 bases and J by 7 bases, with 19 bases between. From germline, CDR1 is SGDLS and CDR2 YYNGEE. CDR3 length: 14 amino acids. CDR3 sequence reads: CASTPGGQGIGYTF. The CDR3 DNA reads TGTGCCAGCACCCCGGGAGGGCAGGGGATTGGCTACACCTTC.

The chain joins TRBV19 to TRBJ1-2; D gene unclear. CDR1 LNHDA and CDR2 SQIVND come from the germline V gene (reference sequence). The CDR3 totals 13 residues. Between the trimmed V and J ends, which lost 7 bases and 4 bases, there was a span of 13 bases. CDR3 residues: CASKFKGAYGYTF. The CDR3 nucleotides read TGTGCCAGTAAATTCAAGGGAGCCTATGGCTACACCTTC.

This clone was detected only once. One end of the junction varies from germline; a read error may be responsible. The V gene is TRBV13, the J gene TRBJ1-2, with 12 nucleotides matching TRBD1. CDR1 is PRHDT, CDR2 FYEKMQ, per germline (reference sequence). The CDR3 has 15 amino acids. In nucleotides, the CDR3 is TGTGCCAGCAGCATTGGGACAGGGGGCTTCTATGGCTACCCCTTC. Translated: CASSIGTGGFYGYPF. The complete variable domain, with remaining parts taken from reference TRBV13 and TRBJ1-2, reads AAGVIQSPRHLIKEKRETATLKCYPIPRHDTVYWYQQGPGQDPQFLISFYEKMQSDKGSIPDRFSAQQFSDYHSELNMSSLELGDSALYFCASSIGTGGFYGYPFGSGTRLTVV.

This clone was seen only a few times. The rearrangement uses TRBV5-6 and TRBJ2-1, with a weak D call TRBD1 (5 bases). The CDR3 covers 13 residues. Germline CDR1 reads SGHDT; CDR2 reads YYEEEE. V lost 2 bases, J lost 7 bases, and 10 bases lay in between. The CDR3 region has the DNA TGTGCCAGCAGCTTCCTCTCAGGGAATGAGCAGTTCTTC. It yields the protein CASSFLSGNEQFF.

This chain connects TRBV29-1 to TRBJ2-6, with D unclear. The V gene lost 5 bases and the J gene lost 0 bases, with 11 bases spanning the gap. From germline, CDR1 is SQVTM and CDR2 ANQGSEA. The CDR3 covers 15 residues. The CDR3 loop reads CSVNSLSSGANVLTF. DNA for the CDR3: TGCAGCGTTAACAGTCTTAGCTCTGGGGCCAACGTCCTGACTTTC.

This sequence joins TRBV5-1 and TRBJ2-2, with 10 bases identical to TRBD2. This CDR3 is 17 amino acids long. Germline assignment: CDR1 SGHRS and CDR2 YFSETQ. Trimming took 3 bases from V and 3 from J; bases not matched to a gene: 8. The CDR3 DNA is TGCGCCAGCAGCTCCGCCCTAGCGGGAGAGGACACCGGGGAGCTGTTTTTT. This translates into CASSSALAGEDTGELFF.

The chain combines TRBV5-6 with TRBJ2-2; TRBD2 is a possible D gene (5 bases). V shed 1 base and J shed 0 bases, with 7 bases lying between them. Germline V gives CDR1 SGHDT, CDR2 YYEEEE. CDR3 length equals 15 residues. The CDR3 DNA sequence: TGTGCCAGCAGCTTGATAGCGCCGAACACCGGGGAGCTGTTTTTT. This encodes CASSLIAPNTGELFF.

The chain recombines TRBV5-1 with TRBJ1-5; the D gene is possibly TRBD1 (6 bases). The V end lost 4 bases, the J end lost 4 bases, and 9 bases lay between the germline ends. CDR1 is SGHRS, CDR2 YFSETQ, per germline. The CDR3 consists of 13 residues. The CDR3 is CASSKDRNQPQHF. The CDR3 DNA follows: TGCGCCAGCAGCAAGGACAGAAATCAGCCCCAGCATTTT.

This clone was found a few times. The chain couples TRBV13 to TRBJ1-3; D not certain. CDR1 is PRHDT, CDR2 FYEKMQ, per germline (reference sequence). The CDR3 extends over 14 amino acids. Trimming shortened V by 5 bases and J by 6 bases, and 14 bases separated the two germline ends. The CDR3 region is CASSPVRGENTIYF. CDR3 in DNA: TGTGCCAGCAGCCCCGTCCGAGGCGAAAACACCATATATTTT.

This clone occurred once. This rearrangement joins TRBV5-4 to TRBJ1-1, with TRBD1 matching 8 bases. The CDR3 loop spans 19 amino acids. The germline gives CDR1 SGHNT, CDR2 YYREEE (reference sequence). V was clipped by 5 bases and J by 1 base; unmatched bases: 19. CDR3 sequence reads: CASSQAPQGVGRKNTEAFF. In nucleotides, the CDR3 is TGTGCCAGCAGTCAGGCCCCACAGGGGGTCGGGAGGAAGAACACTGAAGCTTTCTTT.

V and J are TRBV28 and TRBJ2-7; TRBD1 agrees at 10 bases. Losses at the gene ends were 4 bases for V and 2 bases for J; bases not matched to a gene: 5. The CDR3 covers 15 residues. Germline lookup yields CDR1 MDHEN and CDR2 SYDVKM. The CDR3 DNA reads TGTGCCAGCAGTTACCCGGGACAGGGGACCTACGAGCAGTACTTC. Translating it yields CASSYPGQGTYEQYF. Using reference TRBV28 and TRBJ2-7 for the parts outside the CDR3, the full variable domain is DVKVTQSSRYLVKRTGEKVFLECVQDMDHENMFWYRQDPGLGLRLIYFSYDVKMKEKGDIPEGYSVSREKKERFSLILESASTNQTSMYLCASSYPGQGTYEQYFGPGTRLTVT.

DNA for the CDR3: TGTGCCAGCAGCTTGGGGGCGGCGGGAGTAGACGGGGAGCTGTTTTTT. It specifies CASSLGAAGVDGELFF. The V and J genes are TRBV7-9 and TRBJ2-2; D possibly corresponds to TRBD2 (7 bases). Germline assignment: CDR1 SEHNR and CDR2 FQNEAQ (reference sequence). Trimming shortened V by 3 bases and J by 7 bases, and 18 bases separated the two germline ends. This CDR3 comprises 16 residues.

This sequence joins TRBV6-6 and TRBJ2-1; 8 bases are shared with TRBD2. Trimming removed 5 bases from V and 10 bases from J; junction bases left unmatched: 7. Germline CDR1 MNHNY, CDR2 SVGAGI (reference sequence). The CDR3 loop spans 13 amino acids. The CDR3 is CASSPGLAWEQFF. Written as DNA, the CDR3 is TGTGCCAGCAGTCCCGGACTAGCCTGGGAGCAGTTCTTC.

V is TRBV5-6 and J is TRBJ2-3, with 12 bases matching TRBD2. The CDR3 extends over 15 amino acids. The junction had 9 bases not matched to a gene; V was cut back by 3 bases and J by 10 bases. In germline, CDR1 is SGHDT, CDR2 YYEEEE. The chain's CDR3 is CASSYLTSGGGAQYF. In DNA form, the CDR3 reads TGTGCCAGCAGCTACTTGACTAGCGGGGGAGGTGCGCAGTATTTT.

The chain employs TRBV6-1 and TRBJ2-2; the D gene is possibly TRBD1 (6 bases). The length of the CDR3 is 16 residues. Trimming removed 2 bases from V and 1 base from J, with 11 bases in between. Germline assignment: CDR1 MNHNS and CDR2 SASEGT. In DNA form, the CDR3 reads TGTGCCAGCAGTGAAATTACAGGGTTGAACACCGGGGAGCTGTTTTTT. Protein sequence: CASSEITGLNTGELFF.

V gene TRBV2 combines with J gene TRBJ2-7; TRBD1 aligns across 9 bases. The CDR3 sequence is 19 residues long. J gave up 0 bases and V 6 bases, and 18 bases lay outside the gene matches. Germline lookup yields CDR1 SNHLY and CDR2 FYNNEI. The CDR3 region is CASSLQTPTGTGISYEQYF. The DNA for the CDR3 is TGTGCCAGCAGCCTTCAAACCCCGACCGGGACAGGGATCTCCTACGAGCAGTACTTC. Using reference TRBV2 and TRBJ2-7 for the parts outside the CDR3, the full variable domain is EPEVTQTPSHQVTQMGQEVILRCVPISNHLYFYWYRQILGQKVEFLVSFYNNEISEKSEIFDDQFSVERPDGSNFTLKIRSTKLEDSAMYFCASSLQTPTGTGISYEQYFGPGTRLTVT.

This rearrangement joins TRBV28 to TRBJ1-2, with D unresolved. CDR3 length: 12 residues. Germline CDR1 is MDHEN and CDR2 is SYDVKM. V was cut by 5 bases and J by 7 bases, with 11 bases left in between. The DNA for the CDR3 is TGTGCCAGCAGTAACTTCCTATCTGGCTACACCTTC. Protein sequence: CASSNFLSGYTF.

V is TRBV2 and J is TRBJ2-7; D is unresolved. The CDR3 extends over 13 amino acids. Trimming stripped 1 base from V and 0 bases from J, with 4 bases between. Per germline, CDR1 SNHLY and CDR2 FYNNEI. The CDR3, as DNA: TGTGCCAGCAGTGAAGGGCCCTCCTACGAGCAGTACTTC. Its protein product is CASSEGPSYEQYF.

This clone showed up just once. In nucleotides, the CDR3 is TGTGCCAGCAGCTTAGCGCACGGTATCGGGGAGCTGTTTTTT. It translates to CASSLAHGIGELFF. The chain is built from TRBV11-1 and TRBJ2-2; unclear D gene. V was shortened by 0 bases and J by 7 bases, with 9 bases between the two germline ends. The CDR3 is 14 amino acids. Germline V CDR1 and CDR2: SGHAT, FQDESV (reference sequence). Supplemented by reference TRBV11-1 and TRBJ2-2, the full variable domain reads EAEVAQSPRYKITEKSQAVAFWCDPISGHATLYWYRQILGQGPELLVQFQDESVVDDSQLPKDRFSAERLKGVDSTLKIQPAELGDSAMYLCASSLAHGIGELFFGEGSRLTVL.